These 21 T cell receptor beta chains were all obtained from the same sample, sequenced in a study of tumor-infiltrating lymphocytes in primary liver carcinoma. The input was approximately 500 ng total RNA; TCR beta cDNA was made from it with a constant-region primer. Three nested multiplex PCR rounds of slightly modified ARM-PCR generated TCR beta libraries. Running 9 to 11 cycles apiece, the first two PCR rounds relied on TRBV1-TRBV30 forward primers together with a C-beta reverse primer. TCRdb fed the multiplex PCR reads into MiXCR, producing one record per CDR3 protein. This table holds 100,000 to 150,000 distinct CDR3 sequences, around 62% found once. Co-extracted RNA and DNA came from approximately 20-30 mg of unsorted bulk tissue. Source material: liver tumor tissue from sampling region 1. Subset described: tumor region T1, superior pole. The receptors here all came from a woman aged 55 to 70 with primary liver carcinoma and hepatitis B virus infection.

V gene TRBV11-2 combines with J gene TRBJ2-3; 7 bases map to TRBD2. V gave up 2 bases and J gave up 4 bases; unmatched junction bases: 9. CDR3 size: 16 residues. Germline V CDR1 and CDR2: SGHAT, FQNNGV. CDR3 in DNA: TGTGCCAGCAGCTTATTAGTGGGAGGGGCCTCAGATACGCAGTATTTT. This encodes CASSLLVGGASDTQYF. The whole variable domain, remainder taken from reference TRBV11-2 and TRBJ2-3, is EAGVAQSPRYKIIEKRQSVAFWCNPISGHATLYWYQQILGQGPKLLIQFQNNGVVDDSQLPKDRFSAERLKGVDSTLKIQPAKLEDSAVYLCASSLLVGGASDTQYFGPGTRLTVL.

V usage is TRBV24-1 and J usage is TRBJ2-7; TRBD2 might be the D (6 bases). V dropped 2 bases and J dropped 4 bases, with 17 bases sitting between them. This CDR3 comprises 16 residues. CDR1 KGHDR and CDR2 SFDVKD come from the germline V gene. Here the CDR3 reads CATSDSGGNSRYEQYF. For the CDR3, the DNA is TGTGCCACCAGTGATTCAGGCGGGAACAGTAGGTACGAGCAGTACTTC.

As concerns this clonotype: An end of the junction does not agree with germline; a read error may underlie this. V usage is TRBV11-1 and J usage is TRBJ2-3; possibly TRBD2 for D (6 bases). CDR3 size: 16 residues. In germline, CDR1 is SGHAT, CDR2 FQDESV (reference sequence). The CDR3 is CISSSLKVRGTDTRYF. CDR3 DNA sequence: TGTATCAGCAGCTCCCTTAAGGTGCGGGGCACAGATACGCGGTATTTT.

The J gene is TRBJ2-3, the V gene TRBV11-2; TRBD1 or TRBD2 may be the D gene (5 bases each). The CDR3 spans 15 residues. V was shortened by 3 bases and J by 2 bases, with 12 bases between the two germline ends. CDR1 and CDR2 from the germline V gene are SGHAT and FQNNGV. The CDR3 bases are TGTGCCAGCAGCTTCGGGACCATTCCCACAGATACGCAGTATTTT. Translating gives CASSFGTIPTDTQYF.

The J gene is TRBJ2-3, the V gene TRBV12-3 or TRBV12-4, with D maybe TRBD2 (6 bases). The V end was cut by 11 bases, the J end by 3 bases, with 27 bases between. The CDR3 contains 17 residues. The DNA of the CDR3 is TGTGCCGACAGCGCGTCCTGGGGCATTGCGGGGACAGATACGCAGTATTTT. Translated, it gives CADSASWGIAGTDTQYF.

In regard to this clonotype: A much larger clone differs by one base, so this may be a read error. This chain connects TRBV6-6 to TRBJ2-1; D call uncertain. This CDR3 has 12 residues. V gave up 7 bases and J gave up 7 bases, with 11 bases separating them. CDR1 is MNHNY and CDR2 is SVGAGI in the germline V gene (reference sequence). The CDR3 sequence: CASKVSTNEQFF. Written as DNA, the CDR3 is TGTGCCAGCAAGGTTTCCACGAATGAGCAGTTCTTC.

Concerning this clonotype itself: A much larger clone sits a single nucleotide away, making a read error possible. The rearrangement uses TRBV12-3 or TRBV12-4 and TRBJ2-1, with a weak D call TRBD2 (6 bases). The V and J ends lost 7 bases and 10 bases respectively, with 17 bases between them. This CDR3 is 13 amino acids long. CDR3 sequence (DNA): TGTGCCAGCAATTCGACTAGATCCGGCGAGCAGTTCTTC. Translating gives CASNSTRSGEQFF.

This clonotype was found once. The chain links TRBV5-6 to TRBJ2-5, with unresolved D. This CDR3 has 14 residues. CDR1 SGHDT and CDR2 YYEEEE come from the germline V gene. V was cut by 0 bases and J by 1 base, with 7 bases left in between. Written as DNA, the CDR3 is TGTGCCAGCAGCTTGGTGTTGTCCCAAGAGACCCAGTACTTC. Translating it yields CASSLVLSQETQYF. Supplemented by reference TRBV5-6 and TRBJ2-5, the full variable domain reads DAGVTQSPTHLIKTRGQQVTLRCSPKSGHDTVSWYQQALGQGPQFIFQYYEEEERQRGNFPDRFSGHQFPNYSSELNVNALLLGDSALYLCASSLVLSQETQYFGPGTRLLVL.

In its sample, this clonotype was seen many times. The chain links TRBV5-6 to TRBJ2-3, with 7 bases that match TRBD2. Unmatched junction bases numbered 6, after V lost 0 bases and J lost 2 bases. Germline V gene data show CDR1 as SGHDT and CDR2 as YYEEEE. The CDR3 is 16 residues long. Written as DNA, the CDR3 is TGTGCCAGCAGCTTGGACAGCGGGACGGCCACAGATACGCAGTATTTT. Translating it yields CASSLDSGTATDTQYF.

In regard to this clonotype: Given a much more abundant clone one base away, this may be a read error. The rearrangement uses TRBV13 and TRBJ2-5; 7 bases are a match to TRBD1. The CDR3 is made up of 15 amino acids. Germline assignment: CDR1 PRHDT and CDR2 FYEKMQ (reference sequence). CDR3 residues: CASSGDRESSETQNF. CDR3 nucleotide sequence: TGTGCCAGCAGCGGAGACAGGGAAAGTTCAGAGACCCAGAACTTC.

The J gene is TRBJ1-1, the V gene TRBV28; TRBD1 might be the D (6 bases). Trimming removed 2 bases from V and 3 bases from J, with 10 bases in between. The CDR3 is made up of 14 amino acids. The V gene's germline CDR1 is MDHEN and CDR2 SYDVKM. CDR3 residues: CASSLTGKYTEAFF. In nucleotides, the CDR3 is TGTGCCAGCAGTTTAACAGGGAAGTACACTGAAGCTTTCTTT. The complete variable domain, with remaining parts taken from reference TRBV28 and TRBJ1-1, reads DVKVTQSSRYLVKRTGEKVFLECVQDMDHENMFWYRQDPGLGLRLIYFSYDVKMKEKGDIPEGYSVSREKKERFSLILESASTNQTSMYLCASSLTGKYTEAFFGQGTRLTVV.

This clonotype has only a few counts. A read error may explain this, as a much larger clone is one base away. V and J are TRBV6-1 and TRBJ2-3; 9 nucleotides align to TRBD1. Germline V gives CDR1 MNHNS, CDR2 SASEGT. This CDR3 spans 14 amino acids. The J segment lost 4 bases and the V segment lost 4 bases, leaving 3 bases of the junction unmatched. CDR3 protein: CASSGTGAADTQYF. CDR3 DNA sequence: TGTGCCAGCAGTGGGACAGGGGCGGCAGATACGCAGTATTTT.

As regards this clonotype: The CDR3 ends on some other residue instead of the conserved phenylalanine or tryptophan, so this is likely a read error. The V call is TRBV6-5, the J call TRBJ1-1; D not resolved. CDR3 length: 16 amino acids. Germline V gene sequence: CDR1 MNHEY, CDR2 SVGAGI. The V and J ends lost 4 bases and 0 bases respectively, with 15 bases between them. CDR3 amino acids: CASSSHGSSMNTEAFL. CDR3 nucleotide sequence: TGTGCCAGCAGTTCCCACGGTAGCAGTATGAACACTGAAGCTTTCTTA.

With respect to this clonotype: A read error may explain this, as a much larger clone is one base away. This sequence joins TRBV29-1 and TRBJ2-3; 9 positions match TRBD2. This CDR3 is built from 15 residues. Germline CDR1 reads SQVTM; CDR2 reads ANQGSEA. The CDR3: CSATDSGRGADTKYF. CDR3 sequence (DNA): TGCAGCGCAACCGATAGCGGGAGAGGGGCAGATACGAAGTATTTT.

The gene calls are TRBV12-5 and TRBJ2-3, with 13 bases matching TRBD2. The trim removed 6 bases at V and 4 bases at J, leaving 7 bases unmatched. CDR3 length: 16 amino acids. From germline, CDR1 is LGHNT and CDR2 FRNRAP. This CDR3 reads CASGPRLAGGADTQYF. The CDR3 DNA reads TGTGCTAGTGGCCCCAGACTAGCGGGAGGCGCAGATACGCAGTATTTT.

This clonotype was seen at least ten times. This chain connects TRBV29-1 to TRBJ1-1; D not certain. The CDR3 extends over 13 amino acids. Trimming took off 2 bases at V and 0 bases at J, with 7 bases between the two ends. Per the germline V gene, CDR1 is SQVTM and CDR2 is ANQGSEA. CDR3 amino acids: CSVETEVNTEAFF. As DNA, the CDR3 is TGCAGCGTTGAAACGGAAGTGAACACTGAAGCTTTCTTT.

As concerns this clonotype: Germline is not matched at one junction end, which may reflect a read error. The J gene is TRBJ2-6, the V gene TRBV11-2; perhaps D is TRBD1 or TRBD2 (5 bases each). The CDR3 loop spans 19 amino acids. Germline CDR1 is SGHAT and CDR2 is FQNNGV. CDR3 residues: CASNLGDGPVSSGANVLTF. The CDR3 DNA follows: TGTGCCAGCAACTTAGGGGACGGGCCCGTTAGTTCTGGGGCCAACGTCCTGACTTTC.

The V call is TRBV29-1, the J call TRBJ2-1, with TRBD1 identical over 8 bases. This CDR3 region has 13 residues. V was pared by 6 bases and J by 6 bases, with 7 bases of the junction left unmatched. Germline CDR1 is SQVTM and CDR2 is ANQGSEA. The CDR3 is CSVLGTGGNEQFF. CDR3 DNA sequence: TGCAGCGTACTAGGAACAGGGGGCAATGAGCAGTTCTTC.

As to this clonotype: One end of the junction varies from germline; a read error may be responsible. This chain uses TRBV6-6 with TRBJ1-2; a weak D match, TRBD1 (5 bases). This CDR3 comprises 14 residues. Germline lookup yields CDR1 MNHNY and CDR2 SVGAGI (reference sequence). This CDR3 reads CASIRGGTNYDYIF. The DNA of the CDR3 is TGTGCCAGCATCCGCGGGGGTACTAACTATGACTACATCTTC.

Concerning this clonotype itself: The junction departs from the called germline gene at one end, perhaps through a read error. The chain is built from TRBV11-2 and TRBJ2-2, with D perhaps TRBD1 or TRBD2 (6 bases each). CDR1 and CDR2 from the germline V gene are SGHAT and FQNNGV. This CDR3 spans 14 amino acids. CDR3: CASTIGGYSGELFF. The CDR3 region has the DNA TGTGCCAGCACCATAGGGGGGTATTCCGGGGAGCTATTTTTT.

This clonotype has a handful of counts. V gene TRBV5-1 combines with J gene TRBJ2-3, with D possibly being TRBD2 (6 bases). The germline V gene encodes CDR1 SGHRS and CDR2 YFSETQ. The CDR3 is made up of 12 amino acids. Between the trimmed V and J ends, which lost 3 bases and 11 bases, there was a span of 13 bases. CDR3 bases: TGCGCCAGCAGCTCCCGGGACTCCGAGCAGTATTTT. It encodes CASSSRDSEQYF.